This TCR beta chain was obtained from a study of blood T cell repertoires in COVID-19. On the study more broadly: Sites across the United States, Italy and Spain contributed samples from acute and convalescent COVID-19. From T cells, B-cell-depleted T cells, or PBMCs came the material, which was cDNA or gDNA.

How the authors handled the data: Estimation of nucleated cell counts was performed using reference gene primer amplification. Data came from immunoSEQ multiplex PCR; TCRdb stores just in-frame clones and leaves some out. That table supplies the V and J calls and clone size; D and trimming were determined from the DNA. Of about 220,000 clones in the sample, 80% are singletons; the top ten hold around 4.7%. The CDR3 runs 18 residues. Germline assignment: CDR1 SGHTA and CDR2 FQGTGA. V lost 4 bases to trimming and J lost 4 bases; unmatched junction nucleotides: 12. The sample taken for sequencing was peripheral blood. J is TRBJ2-2 and V is TRBV7-3; TRBD1 matches 10 bases. The source of this sequence is a human donor in a cohort sampled during active COVID-19. The CDR3 loop reads CASSSGTGVGLATGELFF. Written as DNA, the CDR3 is TGTGCCAGCAGCTCCGGGACAGGGGTTGGTTTGGCCACCGGGGAGCTGTTTTTT.